A single sample gave rise to the 2 T cell receptor beta chains below, sequenced in a study of blood T cell repertoires in COVID-19. Sequencing used immunoSEQ multiplex PCR; TCRdb keeps in-frame clones, though not all of them. The sample yields approximately 150,000 clones, approximately 84% seen once. The sample taken for sequencing was peripheral blood. These receptors all come from a middle-aged man with acute or convalescent COVID-19.

This clone has more than one count but fewer than ten. This sequence joins TRBV9 and TRBJ1-6; D may be TRBD1 (5 bases). This CDR3 is built from 13 residues. Trimming shortened V by 0 bases and J by 13 bases, and 11 bases separated the two germline ends. The germline gives CDR1 SGDLS, CDR2 YYNGEE. Here the CDR3 reads CASSVEGEGPLHF. In DNA, the CDR3 is TGTGCCAGCAGCGTAGAAGGGGAAGGGCCCCTCCACTTT. Filled out from reference TRBV9 and TRBJ1-6, the complete variable domain reads DSGVTQTPKHLITATGQRVTLRCSPRSGDLSVYWYQQSLDQGLQFLIQYYNGEERAKGNILERFSAQQFPDLHSELNLSSLELGDSALYFCASSVEGEGPLHFGNGTRLTVT.

This chain joins TRBV9 and TRBJ2-3, with TRBD2 identical over 13 bases. Germline trimming cut 1 base from V and 5 bases from J; bases unmatched to any gene: 1. This CDR3 has 15 amino acids. In germline, CDR1 is SGDLS, CDR2 YYNGEE. This chain's CDR3 is CASSVRLAGGDTQYF. The CDR3 DNA is TGTGCCAGCAGCGTACGACTAGCGGGGGGAGATACGCAGTATTTT.